These 30 T cell receptor beta chains came from one sample sequenced in a study of CD8+CD57+ T cells in acquired aplastic anemia. The study profiled TCR beta VDJ and CDR3 using genomic DNA as template. Each CDR3 protein is one row after TCRdb ran MiXCR on the reads. The table has fewer than 150,000 distinct CDR3 sequences, more than 40% seen once. Sequenced sample: sorted CD4+, CD8+, or CD8+CD57+ T cells (not recorded which) from PBMCs. These receptors were obtained from a human donor in good health, serving as a control.

V is TRBV5-1 and J is TRBJ1-2; TRBD1 aligns across 8 bases. The CDR3 is 13 amino acids. J lost 6 bases, V lost 4 bases, and 5 bases had no gene match. CDR1 is SGHRS, CDR2 YFSETQ, per germline. CDR3 amino acids: CASSRTGRDGYTF. DNA for the CDR3: TGCGCCAGCAGCCGGACAGGGAGGGATGGCTACACCTTC.

This clonotype was detected ten times or more. V usage is TRBV3-1 and J usage is TRBJ1-3; a weak D match, TRBD1 (5 bases). Germline V gene data show CDR1 as LGHDT and CDR2 as YNNKEL (reference sequence). The CDR3 covers 14 residues. V shed 3 bases and J shed 9 bases, with 15 bases lying between them. CDR3 bases: TGTGCCAGCAGCCAGGGGCTAGACGGATTCACCATATATTTT. It encodes CASSQGLDGFTIYF.

This rearrangement joins TRBV11-2 to TRBJ2-1, with 13 bases fitting TRBD2. Germline V CDR1 and CDR2: SGHAT, FQNNGV. The CDR3 runs to 16 residues. Unmatched junction bases numbered 0, after V lost 1 base and J lost 3 bases. CDR3 residues: CASSLGTSGGYNEQFF. DNA of the CDR3: TGTGCCAGCAGCTTAGGGACTAGCGGGGGCTACAATGAGCAGTTCTTC.

CDR3 residues: CSVEDPGGAFF. CDR3 nucleotides: TGCAGCGTTGAAGACCCAGGAGGAGCTTTCTTT. This rearrangement joins TRBV29-1 to TRBJ1-1, with D unclear. CDR1 SQVTM and CDR2 ANQGSEA come from the germline V gene. This CDR3 spans 11 amino acids. With 0 bases removed from V and 10 bases from J, the gap between germline ends came to 9 bases.

At least ten counts were recorded for this clonotype. The V and J genes are TRBV20-1 and TRBJ1-6, with 7 bases identical to TRBD1. Trimming took 6 bases from V and 4 from J; bases not matched to a gene: 6. This CDR3 comprises 14 residues. Per the germline V gene, CDR1 is DFQATT and CDR2 is SNEGSKA (reference sequence). The CDR3: CSALPGQYNSPLHF. DNA of the CDR3: TGCAGTGCACTTCCGGGACAGTATAATTCACCCCTCCACTTT.

This clonotype was seen only a few times. This chain joins TRBV24-1 and TRBJ2-7; no definite D call. From germline, CDR1 is KGHDR and CDR2 SFDVKD. CDR3 size: 11 residues. V gave up 0 bases and J gave up 6 bases, with 2 bases separating them. CDR3 bases: TGTGCCACCAGTGATTTGGGCGAGCAGTACTTC. It yields the protein CATSDLGEQYF.

This clonotype was seen ten or more times. The gene calls are TRBV25-1 and TRBJ1-1, with D perhaps TRBD1 (5 bases). The ends were cut back, 6 bases at V and 5 bases at J, with 10 bases in the middle. The CDR3 runs 12 residues. CDR1 and CDR2 from the germline V gene are MGHDK and SYGVNS. The CDR3 loop is CASRGGGTEAFF. For the CDR3, the DNA is TGTGCCAGCAGGGGGGGGGGGACTGAAGCTTTCTTT.

The chain couples TRBV7-3 to TRBJ1-1; D unresolved. V was pared by 5 bases and J by 0 bases, with 13 bases between. Germline loops: CDR1 SGHTA, CDR2 FQGTGA. The CDR3 contains 15 residues. CDR3 amino acids: CASSRLSRMNTEAFF. The CDR3 DNA follows: TGTGCCAGCAGCCGACTCTCCAGGATGAACACTGAAGCTTTCTTT.

The chain recombines TRBV25-1 with TRBJ1-1; D not certain. The CDR3 sequence is 15 residues long. CDR1 and CDR2 from the germline V gene are MGHDK and SYGVNS. Trimming took off 3 bases at V and 0 bases at J, with 11 bases between the two ends. The CDR3 bases are TGTGCCAGCAGTGATCTTGGAATGATGAACACTGAAGCTTTCTTT. Translating it yields CASSDLGMMNTEAFF.

The chain has TRBV9 and TRBJ2-1; D tentatively fits TRBD1 or TRBD2 (6 bases each). CDR3 length: 12 residues. V was shortened by 0 bases and J by 13 bases, with 11 bases between the two germline ends. Germline CDR1 SGDLS, CDR2 YYNGEE. This chain's CDR3 is CASSVEDGGQFF. CDR3 bases: TGTGCCAGCAGCGTAGAGGACGGGGGCCAGTTCTTC.

This chain joins TRBV7-8 and TRBJ2-7; D unclear. CDR3 length equals 14 residues. CDR1 and CDR2 from the germline V gene are SGHVS and FQNEAQ. Trimming removed 5 bases at V and 2 bases at J, with 13 bases between. The CDR3 DNA reads as TGTGCCAGCAGCACCCGGACCGATCCCTACGAGCAGTACTTC. Its translation is CASSTRTDPYEQYF.

This clonotype was seen just once. The genes are TRBV24-1 and TRBJ2-3; TRBD1 agrees at 8 bases. Germline trimming cut 5 bases from V and 4 bases from J; bases unmatched to any gene: 13. Germline CDR1 and CDR2: KGHDR and SFDVKD. The CDR3 runs to 17 residues. CDR3 sequence reads: CATSGPLETGEADTQYF. The DNA for the CDR3 is TGTGCCACCAGTGGTCCCTTAGAGACAGGGGAGGCAGATACGCAGTATTTT.

The genes are TRBV7-9 and TRBJ2-5, with 9 bases identical to TRBD2. Looked up from germline, CDR1 is SEHNR and CDR2 is FQNEAQ (reference sequence). With 2 bases clipped from V and 5 bases from J, the junction kept 6 bases outside the gene matches. This CDR3 region has 15 residues. Here the CDR3 reads CASSLKAGGRETQYF. The DNA for the CDR3 is TGTGCCAGCAGCTTAAAAGCGGGGGGAAGGGAGACCCAGTACTTC.

This chain uses TRBV7-2 with TRBJ2-1; TRBD1 is a possible D gene (5 bases). Trimming left V 6 bases short and J 7 bases short, with 13 bases between. Per the germline V gene, CDR1 is SGHTA and CDR2 is FQGNSA. The CDR3 totals 13 residues. CDR3 region: CASSYWGLNEQFF. Here the CDR3 DNA reads TGTGCCAGCAGTTATTGGGGCCTGAATGAGCAGTTCTTC.

The chain employs TRBV7-8 and TRBJ1-2; 8 bases match TRBD1. Per the germline V gene, CDR1 is SGHVS and CDR2 is FQNEAQ. This CDR3 is built from 17 residues. The junction had 8 bases not matched to a gene; V was cut back by 2 bases and J by 0 bases. CDR3 protein: CASSLSDRVSPNYGYTF. CDR3 DNA sequence: TGTGCCAGCAGCTTATCGGACAGGGTCTCTCCTAACTATGGCTACACCTTC.

The chain is built from TRBV7-9 and TRBJ2-7; D remains ambiguous. The CDR3 contains 12 residues. V lost 6 bases and J lost 6, with 12 bases in between. Germline CDR1 and CDR2: SEHNR and FQNEAQ (reference sequence). In DNA form, the CDR3 reads TGTGCCAGCAGACGAGCAGGCTTCGAGCAGTACTTC. Its protein product is CASRRAGFEQYF.

This clonotype has a handful of counts. The chain has TRBV7-8 and TRBJ2-3, with D uncertain. CDR1 SGHVS and CDR2 FQNEAQ come from the germline V gene. V was clipped by 4 bases and J by 6 bases, with 11 bases between them. The CDR3 has 13 residues. The chain's CDR3 is CASSSGPMDTQYF. The CDR3 DNA is TGTGCCAGCAGCTCTGGGCCTATGGATACGCAGTATTTT.

The table lists this clonotype with many counts. V and J are TRBV19 and TRBJ1-6; D is undetermined. CDR3 length equals 18 residues. The germline V gene encodes CDR1 LNHDA and CDR2 SQIVND (reference sequence). The V and J ends lost 3 bases and 0 bases respectively, with 15 bases between them. The CDR3 loop reads CASSMARHKSSYNSPLHF. The CDR3 coding sequence is TGTGCCAGTAGTATGGCCAGACACAAGAGCTCCTATAATTCACCCCTCCACTTT. The full variable domain, rest sourced from reference TRBV19 and TRBJ1-6, is DGGITQSPKYLFRKEGQNVTLSCEQNLNHDAMYWYRQDPGQGLRLIYYSQIVNDFQKGDIAEGYSVSREKKESFPLTVTSAQKNPTAFYLCASSMARHKSSYNSPLHFGNGTRLTVT.

This clonotype appeared a few times. The chain employs TRBV12-3 or TRBV12-4 and TRBJ2-1; 9 nucleotides line up with TRBD2. CDR3 length equals 17 residues. V trimming: 7 bases; J trimming: 3 bases; junction bases outside the gene matches: 13. CDR3 sequence reads: CASTSPRASGVYNEQFF. The CDR3 DNA sequence: TGTGCCAGCACCTCCCCCCGGGCTAGCGGGGTCTACAATGAGCAGTTCTTC.

This CDR3 reads CASSPQGVDTQYF. The CDR3 nucleotides read TGTGCCAGCAGTCCTCAAGGGGTAGATACGCAGTATTTT. The chain combines TRBV7-3 with TRBJ2-3; weak D call: TRBD1 (5 bases). V lost 6 bases and J 5 bases, leaving 12 bases between the germline ends. The CDR3 runs 13 residues. CDR1 SGHTA and CDR2 FQGTGA come from the germline V gene. The full variable domain, in which reference TRBV7-3 and TRBJ2-3 provide the parts outside the CDR3, is GAGVSQTPSNKVTEKGKYVELRCDPISGHTALYWYRQSLGQGPEFLIYFQGTGAADDSGLPNDRFFAVRPEGSVSTLKIQRTERGDSAVYLCASSPQGVDTQYFGPGTRLTVL.

Many counts were recorded for this clonotype. The chain employs TRBV4-1 and TRBJ1-2, with D tentatively TRBD1 (5 bases). Germline V CDR1 and CDR2: MGHRA, YSYEKL. The CDR3 consists of 15 residues. V was pared by 6 bases and J by 0 bases, with 14 bases between. The CDR3 nucleotides are TGCGCCAGCAGTTTAGATGAGACAGCTAACTATGGCTACACCTTC. Protein sequence: CASSLDETANYGYTF.

This clonotype was detected only a few times. This rearrangement joins TRBV27 to TRBJ1-1, with unresolved D. V was trimmed by 0 bases and J by 3 bases, leaving 5 bases between them. The CDR3 totals 13 residues. The germline gives CDR1 MNHEY, CDR2 SMNVEV (reference sequence). CDR3 residues: CASSLSPHTEAFF. The DNA of the CDR3 is TGTGCCAGCAGTTTATCGCCACACACTGAAGCTTTCTTT.

This clonotype was detected ten times or more. The chain employs TRBV10-3 and TRBJ2-1; tentative D call: TRBD1 (6 bases). V lost 8 bases and J 0 bases, leaving 8 bases between the germline ends. The CDR3 loop spans 13 amino acids. The V gene's germline CDR1 is ENHRY and CDR2 SYGVKD. The CDR3 region has the DNA TGTGCCATCGGACAGAGCTCCTACAATGAGCAGTTCTTC. Its protein product is CAIGQSSYNEQFF.

The chain joins TRBV30 to TRBJ1-1; 9 nucleotides match TRBD1. Germline assignment: CDR1 GTSNPN and CDR2 SVGIG (reference sequence). This CDR3 spans 13 amino acids. Losses at the gene ends were 5 bases for V and 1 base for J; bases not matched to a gene: 2. The CDR3, as DNA: TGTGCCTGGGAGACAGGGGGGAACACTGAAGCTTTCTTT. It yields the protein CAWETGGNTEAFF.

This clonotype was detected many times. The chain joins TRBV6-1 to TRBJ1-5, with D perhaps matching TRBD1 (5 bases). The CDR3 runs 13 residues. Germline values: CDR1 MNHNS, CDR2 SASEGT. Trimming cost V 6 bases and J 0 bases, with 6 bases left between them. Here the CDR3 reads CASRGDSNQPQHF. CDR3 sequence (DNA): TGTGCCAGCAGGGGGGATAGCAATCAGCCCCAGCATTTT.

V gene TRBV2 combines with J gene TRBJ1-5; TRBD1 agrees at 10 bases. V gave up 6 bases and J gave up 4 bases; unmatched junction bases: 6. The CDR3 covers 15 residues. Germline CDR1 and CDR2: SNHLY and FYNNEI. The CDR3 sequence: CASRLGQGENQPQHF. The CDR3 DNA follows: TGTGCCAGCAGGCTCGGACAGGGGGAGAATCAGCCCCAGCATTTT.

This clonotype was observed many times. The chain joins TRBV5-1 to TRBJ1-2; D perhaps matches TRBD1 (6 bases). CDR3 length: 13 amino acids. Trimming took 4 bases from V and 7 from J, leaving 14 bases between them. CDR1 is SGHRS and CDR2 is YFSETQ in the germline V gene. The CDR3 DNA reads TGCGCCAGCAGCCCGGACAGCGATTTTGGCTACACCTTC. It specifies CASSPDSDFGYTF.

This clonotype was counted only a few times. A much bigger clone sits one base away, suggesting this may be a read error. The chain combines TRBV10-3 with TRBJ1-2; 8 bases agree with TRBD1. Germline assignment: CDR1 ENHRY and CDR2 SYGVKD. The V and J ends lost 10 bases and 4 bases, in that order; junction bases with no gene match: 5. The CDR3 spans 12 residues. The chain's CDR3 is CATDRGPYGYTF. The DNA of the CDR3 is TGTGCCACCGACAGGGGTCCCTATGGCTACACCTTC.

CDR3 sequence reads: CSVEVVGQGYEQYF. CDR3 nucleotides: TGCAGCGTTGAAGTGGTGGGACAGGGCTACGAGCAGTACTTC. The chain uses TRBV29-1 and TRBJ2-7, with 9 bases that match TRBD1. Unmatched junction bases numbered 4, after V lost 1 base and J lost 3 bases. Germline assignment: CDR1 SQVTM and CDR2 ANQGSEA. This CDR3 spans 14 amino acids.

The CDR3 region is CATSDRVLCEQYF. The CDR3 coding sequence is TGTGCCACTTCGGACAGGGTTCTCTGCGAGCAGTACTTC. The chain carries TRBV6-2 or TRBV6-3 and TRBJ2-7; the match to TRBD1 covers 8 bases. This CDR3 region has 13 residues. The V segment lost 10 bases and the J segment 6 bases; nucleotides outside the gene matches: 11. The germline V gene encodes CDR1 MNHEY and CDR2 SVGEGT.